One sample yielded the 14 T cell receptor beta chains listed below, sequenced in a study of shared clonotypes between healthy human individuals (dated by TCRdb to between 2020 and 2021). Libraries were prepared through the immunoSEQ multiplex PCR assay. This is the immuneACCESS table as TCRdb keeps it, with only in-frame sequences that have V and J called. A part of the clones is gone; compared with another copy, unresolved V genes explain less than half, and the rest is unexplained. The sample contains 600,000 to 800,000 clones, around 70% of them found a single time. Under 2% of the sample belongs to the ten largest clones. Material: memory CD4+ T cells sorted from blood. Taken with the paper, the label for cell subset or site translates to: CD45RA-negative fraction. These TCRs come from a woman between 25 and 40 years old in good health.

V is TRBV11-3 and J is TRBJ2-1; 12 bases align to TRBD2. V lost 5 bases, J lost 2 bases, and 7 bases stayed unmatched. Looked up from germline, CDR1 is SGHNT and CDR2 is YENEEA. CDR3 length equals 17 residues. The CDR3 spells CASSPKLAGGTYNEQFF. DNA of the CDR3: TGTGCCAGCAGCCCCAAGCTAGCGGGAGGGACCTACAATGAGCAGTTCTTC.

The rearrangement joins TRBV28 to TRBJ2-7, with 8 bases aligning to TRBD2. The CDR3 loop spans 14 amino acids. Losses at the gene ends were 7 bases for V and 2 bases for J; bases not matched to a gene: 7. Germline CDR1 MDHEN, CDR2 SYDVKM. The CDR3: CASTLGREAYEQYF. CDR3 DNA sequence: TGTGCCAGCACCCTGGGGCGGGAGGCCTACGAGCAGTACTTC.

The rearrangement uses TRBV5-1 and TRBJ1-1; TRBD1 aligns across 7 bases. J lost 6 bases, V lost 3 bases, and 8 bases had no gene match. CDR3 length: 14 residues. Germline V gives CDR1 SGHRS, CDR2 YFSETQ. In nucleotides, the CDR3 is TGCGCCAGCAGCTCCGACAGGGTCGGAGCTGAAGCTTTCTTT. Its translation is CASSSDRVGAEAFF.

Details on this clone: Other DNA sequences from this sample encode an identical CDR3 as well. The chain recombines TRBV2 with TRBJ1-5; D is possibly TRBD1 (5 bases). Trimming pared 4 bases from V and 0 bases from J, leaving 10 bases between. CDR1 is SNHLY and CDR2 is FYNNEI in the germline V gene. CDR3 size: 15 residues. The CDR3 DNA sequence: TGTGCCAGCAGTGGCGGGACGGCTAGCAATCAGCCCCAGCATTTT. It yields the protein CASSGGTASNQPQHF.

The chain combines TRBV29-1 with TRBJ2-2, with TRBD1 matching over 7 bases. The germline V gene encodes CDR1 SQVTM and CDR2 ANQGSEA. This CDR3 region has 15 residues. V dropped 5 bases and J dropped 5; count of bases not matched to a gene: 11. The CDR3 DNA sequence: TGCAGCGTTATTGGGGCAGGGGGTCGGACCGGGGAGCTGTTTTTT. This sequence encodes CSVIGAGGRTGELFF.

This CDR3 is CASSYYRNEGEQYF. CDR3 nucleotides: TGTGCCAGCAGCTACTACAGGAATGAGGGCGAGCAGTACTTC. This chain joins TRBV7-1 and TRBJ2-7; D tentatively fits TRBD1 or TRBD2 (5 bases each). TRBV7-1 is given ORF status, its function remaining uncertain. The CDR3 runs to 14 residues. Deletions cut 4 bases from V and 6 bases from J, with 16 bases between.

The chain uses TRBV7-2 and TRBJ2-1, with 12 positions matching TRBD2. V lost 5 bases and J lost 5; bases outside the gene matches: 1. Germline V gives CDR1 SGHTA, CDR2 FQGNSA. The CDR3 is 14 amino acids. For the CDR3, the DNA is TGTGCCAGCAGCACTAGCGGGAGGCACAATGAGCAGTTCTTC. Its translation is CASSTSGRHNEQFF.

The gene calls are TRBV27 and TRBJ2-7; D tentatively fits TRBD1 or TRBD2 (5 bases each). The germline V gene has CDR1 MNHEY and CDR2 SMNVEV (reference sequence). The length of the CDR3 is 13 residues. Trimming removed 7 bases from V and 1 base from J, with 11 bases in between. The CDR3 DNA is TGTGCCAGCAAGAGAGGGGATTCCTACGAGCAGTACTTC. This gives the protein CASKRGDSYEQYF.

The chain couples TRBV6-5 to TRBJ2-3, with 9 bases aligning to TRBD1. The germline V gene has CDR1 MNHEY and CDR2 SVGAGI. The J segment lost 6 bases and the V segment lost 5 bases, leaving 6 bases of the junction unmatched. CDR3 size: 14 residues. CDR3 DNA sequence: TGTGCCAGCAGTCACCGGACAGGGGACGATACGCAGTATTTT. This codes for CASSHRTGDDTQYF.

CDR3 nucleotides: TGTGCCTGGAGTTCAGACAGGGTCCCTTCCCAAGAGACCCAGTACTTC. This encodes CAWSSDRVPSQETQYF. The gene calls are TRBV30 and TRBJ2-5; 7 nucleotides agree with TRBD1. Germline values: CDR1 GTSNPN, CDR2 SVGIG (reference sequence). J lost 1 base, V lost 2 bases, and 10 bases had no gene match. The CDR3 totals 16 residues. The full variable domain, completed using reference TRBV30 and TRBJ2-5, is SQTIHQWPATLVQPVGSPLSLECTVEGTSNPNLYWYRQAAGRGLQLLFYSVGIGQISSEVPQNLSASRPQDRQFILSSKKLLLSDSGFYLCAWSSDRVPSQETQYFGPGTRLLVL.

The chain links TRBV10-3 to TRBJ2-2; 7 nucleotides line up with TRBD2. The CDR3 contains 16 residues. With 1 base clipped from V and 3 bases from J, the junction kept 5 bases outside the gene matches. CDR1 is ENHRY and CDR2 is SYGVKD in the germline V gene. The CDR3 DNA reads as TGTGCCATCAGTGAGTTCACTAGCGCTTACACCGGGGAGCTGTTTTTT. Its protein is CAISEFTSAYTGELFF.

The gene calls are TRBV5-8 and TRBJ1-5; the match to TRBD1 covers 9 bases. J gave up 2 bases and V 4 bases, and 4 bases lay outside the gene matches. The CDR3 runs 15 residues. The germline V gene encodes CDR1 SGHTS and CDR2 YDEGEE. The CDR3 DNA reads as TGTGCCAGCAGCCAAAGACAGGGGGGCAATCAGCCCCAGCATTTT. Translation gives CASSQRQGGNQPQHF.

This chain links TRBV19 with TRBJ2-7; D is perhaps TRBD2 (6 bases). The CDR3 contains 15 residues. V was trimmed by 0 bases and J by 6 bases, leaving 15 bases between them. CDR1 is LNHDA and CDR2 is SQIVND in the germline V gene (reference sequence). CDR3 loop: CASSIDGGILSEQYF. The CDR3, as DNA: TGTGCCAGTAGTATAGACGGGGGTATACTAAGCGAGCAGTACTTC.

V usage is TRBV18 and J usage is TRBJ2-7, with 7 bases that match TRBD2. The length of the CDR3 is 14 residues. The V segment lost 1 base and the J segment 0 bases; nucleotides outside the gene matches: 0. Germline V CDR1 and CDR2: KGHSH, LQKENI. The DNA of the CDR3 is TGTGCCAGCTCACCACAGCGGGACTCCTACGAGCAGTACTTC. Translating gives CASSPQRDSYEQYF.